The next 26 T cell receptor beta chains were all read from a single sample in a study of cytomegalovirus exposure and HLA in healthy donors. Primers: 60 Vbeta forward and 13 Jbeta reverse. The repertoire was sequenced with immunoSEQ multiplex PCR; TCRdb's copy has only in-frame clones and lacks some. This table holds 90,000 to 120,000 clones, 65% to 80% found once. Sequences were obtained from PBMCs. These receptor sequences come from a woman aged 45-65 years in good health and CMV-seropositive.

The sample holds one count of this clone. The same CDR3 also results from other DNA sequences found in this sample. The V gene is TRBV27, the J gene TRBJ2-5; possible D gene TRBD2, 6 bases. Trimming cost V 3 bases and J 1 base, with 12 bases left between them. Germline V gene sequence: CDR1 MNHEY, CDR2 SMNVEV (reference sequence). The CDR3 extends over 15 amino acids. The CDR3 nucleotides are TGTGCCAGCAGTTTGGAGGGGCTATCCCAAGAGACCCAGTACTTC. Protein product: CASSLEGLSQETQYF.

The genes are TRBV30 and TRBJ2-1, with 8 bases lining up with TRBD1. Unmatched junction bases numbered 10, after V lost 5 bases and J lost 4 bases. Germline V gene data show CDR1 as GTSNPN and CDR2 as SVGIG (reference sequence). The CDR3 is 15 amino acids. The CDR3 loop reads CAWGAVGQVYNEQFF. In DNA form, the CDR3 reads TGTGCCTGGGGCGCTGTGGGACAGGTATACAATGAGCAGTTCTTC.

The chain carries TRBV5-6 and TRBJ1-1; unclear D gene. Germline CDR1 is SGHDT and CDR2 is YYEEEE. V gave up 6 bases and J gave up 1 base, with 7 bases separating them. CDR3 length equals 12 residues. CDR3 loop: CASTYGNTEAFF. The CDR3 DNA is TGTGCCAGCACCTACGGGAACACTGAAGCTTTCTTT.

The sample holds a few counts of this clone. The gene calls are TRBV19 and TRBJ2-3; 10 nucleotides match TRBD2. This CDR3 contains 14 residues. Germline loops: CDR1 LNHDA, CDR2 SQIVND (reference sequence). With V trimmed by 4 bases and J by 3 bases, 1 base remained unmatched. CDR3 sequence reads: CASSTSGGTDTQYF. The DNA of the CDR3 is TGTGCCAGTAGTACTAGCGGGGGTACAGATACGCAGTATTTT.

This clone was seen only a few times. This chain links TRBV30 with TRBJ1-1; D might be TRBD1 (6 bases). Germline CDR1 reads GTSNPN; CDR2 reads SVGIG (reference sequence). This CDR3 comprises 14 residues. Trimming took off 8 bases at V and 4 bases at J, with 20 bases between the two ends. DNA of the CDR3: TGTGCCAGCGGACAGATAGGGAAGTTCACTGAAGCTTTCTTT. Translation gives CASGQIGKFTEAFF.

This rearrangement joins TRBV4-1 to TRBJ2-1; D is perhaps TRBD2 (7 bases). The V end was cut by 5 bases, the J end by 0 bases, with 20 bases between. Germline assignment: CDR1 MGHRA and CDR2 YSYEKL. CDR3 length equals 18 residues. The CDR3, as DNA: TGCGCCAGCAGCTTACATCGCGGGGGCGGAAGCTCCTACAATGAGCAGTTCTTC. Its translation: CASSLHRGGGSSYNEQFF.

This clone was observed a few times. The chain has TRBV27 and TRBJ2-1, with 14 bases fitting TRBD2. The V gene end was trimmed by 5 bases and the J gene end by 0 bases; junction bases not matched to a gene: 12. The CDR3 runs 20 residues. Germline V CDR1 and CDR2: MNHEY, SMNVEV (reference sequence). CDR3 loop: CASSRPTSGRGGSSYNEQFF. The CDR3 coding sequence is TGTGCCAGCAGTAGACCGACTAGCGGGAGGGGAGGTAGCTCCTACAATGAGCAGTTCTTC.

The chain links TRBV7-8 to TRBJ1-4; D uncertain. Per germline, CDR1 SGHVS and CDR2 FQNEAQ. The V gene lost 3 bases and the J gene lost 0 bases, with 8 bases spanning the gap. This CDR3 is 15 amino acids long. As DNA, the CDR3 is TGTGCCAGCAGCTTCTTCAGGACAACTAATGAAAAACTGTTTTTT. Protein sequence: CASSFFRTTNEKLFF. Looking up the rest from reference TRBV7-8 and TRBJ1-4 gives the full variable domain: GAGVSQSPRYKVAKRGQDVALRCDPISGHVSLFWYQQALGQGPEFLTYFQNEAQLDKSGLPSDRFFAERPEGSVSTLKIQRTQQEDSAVYLCASSFFRTTNEKLFFGSGTQLSVL.

The V call is TRBV27, the J call TRBJ2-2, with TRBD2 matching over 8 bases. V was clipped by 2 bases and J by 6 bases; unmatched bases: 5. This CDR3 is 15 amino acids long. Germline CDR1 reads MNHEY; CDR2 reads SMNVEV (reference sequence). CDR3 DNA sequence: TGTGCCAGCAGTTTAGCGGGGGGCTTTTCCGGGGAGCTGTTTTTT. It codes for CASSLAGGFSGELFF.

This chain connects TRBV5-1 to TRBJ1-1; D possibly corresponds to TRBD1 (5 bases). The CDR3 is 14 amino acids. CDR1 is SGHRS and CDR2 is YFSETQ in the germline V gene. Trimming cost V 2 bases and J 5 bases, with 13 bases left between them. CDR3 in amino acids: CASSFRGRETEAFF. In nucleotides, the CDR3 is TGCGCCAGCAGCTTCCGGGGGAGGGAGACTGAAGCTTTCTTT.

The chain couples TRBV7-2 to TRBJ2-7; D remains unclear. Germline V lookup: CDR1 SGHTA, CDR2 FQGNSA. Trimming took off 4 bases at V and 2 bases at J, with 6 bases between the two ends. This CDR3 is 12 amino acids long. DNA of the CDR3: TGTGCCAGCAGCTCCGGAGCCTACGAGCAGTACTTC. It specifies CASSSGAYEQYF. The full variable domain, in which reference TRBV7-2 and TRBJ2-7 provide the parts outside the CDR3, is GAGVSQSPSNKVTEKGKDVELRCDPISGHTALYWYRQSLGQGLEFLIYFQGNSAPDKSGLPSDRFSAERTGGSVSTLTIQRTQQEDSAVYLCASSSGAYEQYFGPGTRLTVT.

The chain combines TRBV5-1 with TRBJ1-1; TRBD1 is a possible D gene (5 bases). Germline CDR1 SGHRS, CDR2 YFSETQ. The germline V and J ends were trimmed by 3 bases and 2 bases, with 11 bases remaining between them. The CDR3 contains 14 residues. The CDR3 protein is CASSYLQGNTEAFF. DNA of the CDR3: TGCGCCAGCAGCTACCTTCAGGGTAACACTGAAGCTTTCTTT.

In its sample, this clone was seen a few times. The gene calls are TRBV5-1 and TRBJ1-6, with TRBD1 as a possible D gene (5 bases). The CDR3 contains 14 residues. Trimming shortened V by 4 bases and J by 7 bases, and 12 bases separated the two germline ends. Looked up from germline, CDR1 is SGHRS and CDR2 is YFSETQ. CDR3: CASSVQAPNSPLHF. The CDR3 DNA reads as TGCGCCAGCAGCGTACAGGCCCCCAATTCACCCCTCCACTTT.

The genes are TRBV6-6 and TRBJ2-3; TRBD1 might be the D (6 bases). The CDR3 sequence is 16 residues long. Per the germline V gene, CDR1 is MNHNY and CDR2 is SVGAGI (reference sequence). V dropped 6 bases and J dropped 5 bases, with 21 bases sitting between them. CDR3 sequence: CASRPQTGQHLDTQYF. DNA of the CDR3: TGTGCCAGCAGGCCCCAGACAGGCCAACACCTAGATACGCAGTATTTT.

This chain links TRBV6-1 with TRBJ1-5; D is unclear. Looked up from germline, CDR1 is MNHNS and CDR2 is SASEGT. Trimming removed 1 base from V and 2 bases from J, with 6 bases in between. This CDR3 is 14 amino acids long. Here the CDR3 DNA reads TGTGCCAGCAGTGAAGTGGCAGGCAATCAGCCCCAGCATTTT. Protein product: CASSEVAGNQPQHF.

The gene calls are TRBV9 and TRBJ1-3; maybe TRBD1 (6 bases). This CDR3 region has 14 residues. CDR1 and CDR2 from the germline V gene are SGDLS and YYNGEE. Trimming cost V 5 bases and J 4 bases, with 13 bases left between them. The DNA of the CDR3 is TGTGCCAGCAGGCCAGGGGTCTCAGGAAACACCATATATTTT. Translated, it gives CASRPGVSGNTIYF. The full variable domain, completed using reference TRBV9 and TRBJ1-3, is DSGVTQTPKHLITATGQRVTLRCSPRSGDLSVYWYQQSLDQGLQFLIQYYNGEERAKGNILERFSAQQFPDLHSELNLSSLELGDSALYFCASRPGVSGNTIYFGEGSWLTVV.

This chain uses TRBV18 with TRBJ2-1; TRBD1 matches 7 bases. This CDR3 spans 18 amino acids. V was pared by 1 base and J by 0 bases, with 9 bases of the junction left unmatched. From germline, CDR1 is KGHSH and CDR2 LQKENI. The CDR3 region is CASSPLNRGKVSYNEQFF. In DNA form, the CDR3 reads TGTGCCAGCTCACCACTCAACAGGGGAAAGGTCTCCTACAATGAGCAGTTCTTC.

The chain links TRBV6-5 to TRBJ1-1, with TRBD1 matching 7 bases. The V and J ends lost 6 bases and 2 bases, in that order; junction bases with no gene match: 9. Germline V gene lookup returns CDR1 MNHEY and CDR2 SVGAGI. The CDR3 covers 15 residues. CDR3 amino acids: CASSSDRVLNTEAFF. CDR3 coding DNA: TGTGCCAGCAGCAGCGACAGGGTCCTTAACACTGAAGCTTTCTTT.

This clone was picked up a small number of times. The V and J genes are TRBV2 and TRBJ2-3; no firm D call. Trimming took off 6 bases at V and 4 bases at J, with 17 bases between the two ends. The CDR3 length is 15 residues. Germline CDR1 reads SNHLY; CDR2 reads FYNNEI. CDR3 DNA sequence: TGTGCCAGCAGGGCCAGCCCCCTAGAGGCAGATACGCAGTATTTT. It codes for CASRASPLEADTQYF.

CDR3 sequence: CAISVLAGGLYNEQFF. The CDR3 DNA is TGTGCCATCAGTGTACTAGCGGGGGGGCTCTACAATGAGCAGTTCTTC. The chain has TRBV10-3 and TRBJ2-1; 13 bases match TRBD2. Germline CDR1 is ENHRY and CDR2 is SYGVKD. This CDR3 is built from 16 residues. V trimming: 4 bases; J trimming: 3 bases; junction bases outside the gene matches: 3.

This clone has only a few counts. V is TRBV10-3 and J is TRBJ2-7, with TRBD1 identical over 7 bases. The CDR3 length is 15 residues. The V gene end was trimmed by 3 bases and the J gene end by 1 base; junction bases not matched to a gene: 6. The germline V gene encodes CDR1 ENHRY and CDR2 SYGVKD. The CDR3 DNA reads as TGTGCCATCAGTGATTGGCCAGGGGGATCCTACGAGCAGTACTTC. This gives the protein CAISDWPGGSYEQYF.

A few counts support this clone. The chain employs TRBV30 and TRBJ1-2; D is unclear. Trimming removed 2 bases at V and 0 bases at J, with 13 bases between. The CDR3 extends over 15 amino acids. Germline CDR1 reads GTSNPN; CDR2 reads SVGIG (reference sequence). CDR3 bases: TGTGCCTGGAGTTTCTCGGGGTCAGCTAACTATGGCTACACCTTC. This translates into CAWSFSGSANYGYTF. The variable domain in full, completed from reference TRBV30 and TRBJ1-2, reads SQTIHQWPATLVQPVGSPLSLECTVEGTSNPNLYWYRQAAGRGLQLLFYSVGIGQISSEVPQNLSASRPQDRQFILSSKKLLLSDSGFYLCAWSFSGSANYGYTFGSGTRLTVV.

This clone occurred a few times. The V and J genes are TRBV9 and TRBJ2-1, with 16 bases matching TRBD2. The germline CDR1 and CDR2 sequences are SGDLS and YYNGEE. This CDR3 contains 16 residues. The CDR3 here is CASGTSGGAAYNEQFF. The CDR3 nucleotides are TGTGCAAGCGGGACTAGCGGGGGGGCCGCCTACAATGAGCAGTTCTTC.

The chain uses TRBV5-8 and TRBJ2-1; D is perhaps TRBD2 (5 bases). Per the germline V gene, CDR1 is SGHTS and CDR2 is YDEGEE. The CDR3 is 16 residues long. Trimming stripped 4 bases from V and 1 base from J, with 15 bases between. The CDR3 sequence is CASSPLLVSSYNEQFF. The DNA of the CDR3 is TGTGCCAGCAGCCCGTTACTAGTAAGTTCCTACAATGAGCAGTTCTTC.

The chain uses TRBV5-4 and TRBJ2-2; TRBD2 aligns across 8 bases. V dropped 2 bases and J dropped 5; count of bases not matched to a gene: 5. Germline CDR1 and CDR2: SGHNT and YYREEE (reference sequence). The CDR3 is made up of 15 amino acids. The CDR3 region is CASSLGLARTGELFF. The CDR3 nucleotides read TGTGCCAGCAGCTTAGGACTAGCAAGGACCGGGGAGCTGTTTTTT. The variable domain in full, with the rest retrieved from reference TRBV5-4 and TRBJ2-2, is ETGVTQSPTHLIKTRGQQVTLRCSSQSGHNTVSWYQQALGQGPQFIFQYYREEENGRGNFPPRFSGLQFPNYSSELNVNALELDDSALYLCASSLGLARTGELFFGEGSRLTVL.

This chain joins TRBV10-3 and TRBJ1-5; D ambiguous. The CDR3 extends over 15 amino acids. V was pared by 3 bases and J by 0 bases, with 9 bases between. The germline V gene has CDR1 ENHRY and CDR2 SYGVKD. CDR3 region: CAISDPTHSNQPQHF. CDR3 coding DNA: TGTGCCATCAGTGACCCCACTCATAGCAATCAGCCCCAGCATTTT.